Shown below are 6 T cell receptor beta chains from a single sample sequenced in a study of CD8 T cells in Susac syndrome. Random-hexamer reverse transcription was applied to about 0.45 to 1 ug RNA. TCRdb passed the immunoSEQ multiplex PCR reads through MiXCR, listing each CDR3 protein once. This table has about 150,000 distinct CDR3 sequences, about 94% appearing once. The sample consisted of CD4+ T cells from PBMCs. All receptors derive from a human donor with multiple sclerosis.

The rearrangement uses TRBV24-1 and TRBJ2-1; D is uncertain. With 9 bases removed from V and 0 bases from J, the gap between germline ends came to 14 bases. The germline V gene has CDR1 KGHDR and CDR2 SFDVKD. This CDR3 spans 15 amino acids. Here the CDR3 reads CATSGPLSSYNEQFF. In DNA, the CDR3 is TGTGCCACCTCAGGACCCCTTAGCTCCTACAATGAGCAGTTCTTC.

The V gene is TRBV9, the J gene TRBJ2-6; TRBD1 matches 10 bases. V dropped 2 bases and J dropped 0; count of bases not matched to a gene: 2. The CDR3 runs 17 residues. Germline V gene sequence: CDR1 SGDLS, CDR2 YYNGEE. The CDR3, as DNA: TGTGCCAGCAGCGTTGGGACAGGGGTCTCTGGGGCCAACGTCCTGACTTTC. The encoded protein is CASSVGTGVSGANVLTF.

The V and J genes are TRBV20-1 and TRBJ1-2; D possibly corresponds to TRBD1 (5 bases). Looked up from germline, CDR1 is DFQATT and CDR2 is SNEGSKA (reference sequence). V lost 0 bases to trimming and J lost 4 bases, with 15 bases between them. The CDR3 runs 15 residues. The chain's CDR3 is CSARDQWGRGYGYTF. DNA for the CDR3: TGCAGTGCTAGAGATCAATGGGGCCGCGGCTATGGCTACACCTTC.

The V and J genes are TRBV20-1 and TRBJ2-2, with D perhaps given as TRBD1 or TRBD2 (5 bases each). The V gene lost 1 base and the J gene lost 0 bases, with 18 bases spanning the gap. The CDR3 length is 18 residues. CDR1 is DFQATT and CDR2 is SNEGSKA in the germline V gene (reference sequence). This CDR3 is CSARAPSGRGANTGELFF. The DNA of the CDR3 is TGCAGTGCTAGAGCCCCCTCGGGAAGGGGCGCGAACACCGGGGAGCTGTTTTTT.

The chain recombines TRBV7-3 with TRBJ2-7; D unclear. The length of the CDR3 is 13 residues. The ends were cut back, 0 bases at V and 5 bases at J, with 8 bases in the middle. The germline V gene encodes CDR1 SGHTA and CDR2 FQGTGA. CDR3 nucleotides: TGTGCCAGCAGCTTAACGTTAAAGGACGAGCAGTACTTC. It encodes CASSLTLKDEQYF.

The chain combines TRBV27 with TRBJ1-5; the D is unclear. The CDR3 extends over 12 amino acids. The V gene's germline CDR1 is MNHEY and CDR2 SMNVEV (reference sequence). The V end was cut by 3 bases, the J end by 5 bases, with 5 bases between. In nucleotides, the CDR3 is TGTGCCAGCAGTTTCCTAGATCAGCCCCAGCATTTT. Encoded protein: CASSFLDQPQHF.